This T cell receptor (beta chain) was profiled in a study of blood T cell repertoires in COVID-19. About the study: The samples span acute and convalescent COVID-19 from the United States, Italy and Spain. PBMCs, B-cell-depleted T cells, or T cells provided the cDNA or gDNA that made up the material.

The repertoire was sequenced with immunoSEQ multiplex PCR; TCRdb's copy has only in-frame clones and lacks some. The sample includes approximately 180,000 clones, 81% seen only once; the top ten take roughly an eighth. This CDR3 comprises 14 residues. Trimming cost V 3 bases and J 3 bases; bases outside gene matches: 4. Germline CDR1 is SGHRS and CDR2 is YFSETQ. Those enrolled in Seattle joined during active infection and were followed longitudinally afterward. This receptor was obtained from a woman aged 80 or over with COVID-19, enrolled during active disease. The J gene is TRBJ2-7, the V gene TRBV5-1, with TRBD2 matching over 9 bases. Sequencing was done on a sample of peripheral blood. DNA for the CDR3: TGCGCCAGCAGCTATAGCGGGAGCTACTACGAGCAGTACTTC. Protein sequence: CASSYSGSYYEQYF.